This T cell receptor (beta chain) appears in the sequencing data of a study of T cell responses to AZD1222 COVID-19 vaccine. Broader study findings: Regions left unmutated in variants are reportedly the target of nearly half of spike-specific TCRs. Repertoires were obtained only post-peak T cell response. Vaccine-associated CD4 TCRs ranged over spike, dominating at 160-218 and 743-854. Most donors were white British, females outnumbered males, and clonal diversity was possibly underestimated.

The data were produced by immunoSEQ multiplex PCR, yet TCRdb's version contains in-frame clones alone and is incomplete. Found here are around 120,000 clones, over 75% of them singletons; the top ten hold 3.5% to 4.5%. The V gene's germline CDR1 is MNHEY and CDR2 SMNVEV (reference sequence). The CDR3 consists of 15 residues. Losses at the gene ends were 4 bases for V and 4 bases for J; bases not matched to a gene: 6. Details on this clone: Its antigen remains unknown.

The receptor comes from an adult in good health. The specimen comprised peripheral blood, sampled on day 0 of AZD1222 vaccination. This chain uses TRBV27 with TRBJ1-2; TRBD1 aligns across 10 bases. CDR3 nucleotide sequence: TGTGCCAGCAGTTACGTGAGGGACAGGGGCTATGGCTACACCTTC. As protein: CASSYVRDRGYGYTF.